This TCR beta chain emerged from a study of beta chain features in type 1 diabetes. Regarding the study as a whole: People with Type 1 diabetes carried modestly yet significantly shorter TCRB CDR3s in all four CD4+ subsets.

The entirety of the isolated RNA underwent reverse transcription, so expressed TCRB transcripts were sequenced. Some clones are missing from TCRdb's copy, which holds only in-frame ones; the method was immunoSEQ multiplex PCR. In the table there are under 150,000 clones, 15% to 20% of which are singletons. Germline assignment: CDR1 GTSNPN and CDR2 SVGIG (reference sequence). Trimming pared 7 bases from V and 0 bases from J, leaving 14 bases between. CDR3 length: 14 residues. Concerning this clone itself: What it binds is not known.

This TCR was sampled from a man between 18 and 29 years old with type 1 diabetes. Source material: central memory CD4+ T cells from blood. The chain is built from TRBV30 and TRBJ2-3; D possibly corresponds to TRBD1 (7 bases). The CDR3 nucleotides are TGTGCCTTCCGTCAGGGGGGTAGCACAGATACGCAGTATTTT. Translating gives CAFRQGGSTDTQYF.